The 9 T cell receptor beta chains below all came from one sample that was sequenced in a study of spatial heterogeneity in lung cancer (dated by TCRdb to between 2019 and 2020). Paper-wide results and their limitations: The tumor nonsynonymous mutation count correlated with the number of expanded intratumoral alpha and beta TCRs.

The meaning of the sample's time point label: sample taken at primary tumor resection. The method was 5' RACE. Data came from a NextSeq 500. TCRdb itself trimmed the public reads at Q25 with fastp, ran MiXCR and retained productive beta chains. CDR3 protein duplicates are merged, each entry listing the most common genes and DNA. The sample table contains approximately 8,500 distinct CDR3 sequences; only one count was recorded for around 12% of them. Clones ranked in the top ten supply 8% to 13% of the sample. Which antigens these TCRs recognize remains unknown. This material consisted of lung tumor tissue, taken at surgery. The source is a male donor with early-stage non-small cell lung cancer.

This clonotype counts as medium-sized (0.01 to 0.1%). Found in a library prepared for alpha chains, this beta chain is an off-target read, and its abundance has little meaning. The CDR3 loop is CASNPLAGANVLTF. The CDR3 DNA sequence: TGTGCCAGCAACCCCCTGGCCGGGGCCAACGTCCTGACTTTC. The chain combines TRBV5-5 with TRBJ2-6; D is unresolved. CDR3 length: 14 residues. CDR1 and CDR2 from the germline V gene are SGHKS and YYEKEE (reference sequence). Trimming removed 6 bases at V and 4 bases at J, with 11 bases between.

Many counts were recorded for this clonotype. As an off-target read in a library built for alpha chains, this beta chain has a frequency of little significance. The J gene is TRBJ1-1, the V gene TRBV20-1, with D tentatively TRBD1 (6 bases). The CDR3 is 14 amino acids. The V gene lost 3 bases and the J gene lost 1 base, with 12 bases spanning the gap. Germline lookup yields CDR1 DFQATT and CDR2 SNEGSKA (reference sequence). CDR3 DNA: TGCAGTGCTAGGAATCCAGGGGAGAACACTGAAGCTTTCTTT. Translation gives CSARNPGENTEAFF.

As for this clonotype: The library was designed around alpha chains, so this beta chain is a stray read whose abundance carries little weight. This sequence joins TRBV20-1 and TRBJ2-3; 7 nucleotides agree with TRBD2. CDR1 is DFQATT, CDR2 SNEGSKA, per germline (reference sequence). J gave up 6 bases and V 6 bases, and 6 bases lay outside the gene matches. The length of the CDR3 is 12 residues. As DNA, the CDR3 is TGCAGTGCACTCCGCGGGAGTGATACGCAGTATTTT. Translating it yields CSALRGSDTQYF.

This clonotype counts as large. The library was built for alpha chains, so this beta chain is an off-target read and its size means little. The genes are TRBV4-3 and TRBJ2-2; D may correspond to TRBD1 or TRBD2 (6 bases each). The V end lost 0 bases, the J end lost 2 bases, and 10 bases lay between the germline ends. The CDR3 is made up of 16 amino acids. Germline values: CDR1 LGHNA, CDR2 YSLEER. CDR3: CASSQEVGGNTGELFF. In nucleotides, the CDR3 is TGCGCCAGCAGCCAAGAGGTCGGGGGCAACACCGGGGAGCTGTTTTTT.

This clonotype came up many times. This beta chain slipped into a library made for alpha chains as a stray read, so its size is not meaningful. V usage is TRBV4-1 and J usage is TRBJ2-1; D might be TRBD2 (5 bases). Per the germline V gene, CDR1 is MGHRA and CDR2 is YSYEKL. CDR3 size: 17 residues. V lost 0 bases and J lost 8, with 20 bases in between. DNA for the CDR3: TGCGCCAGCAGCCAAGAATCTACCCTAGCAGGTCGGGATGAGCAGTTCTTC. As protein: CASSQESTLAGRDEQFF.

This clonotype was seen only a few times. The library was designed around alpha chains, so this beta chain is a stray read whose abundance carries little weight. The chain carries TRBV29-1 and TRBJ1-2; no clear D gene. Germline assignment: CDR1 SQVTM and CDR2 ANQGSEA. With 3 bases removed from V and 1 base from J, the gap between germline ends came to 6 bases. There are 12 residues in the CDR3. The CDR3: CSVEANNYGYTF. The CDR3 region has the DNA TGCAGCGTTGAGGCGAATAACTATGGCTACACCTTC.

In its sample, this clonotype was seen many times. As an off-target read in a library built for alpha chains, this beta chain has a frequency of little significance. The rearrangement uses TRBV7-9 and TRBJ1-1; D is perhaps TRBD1 (6 bases). CDR1 SEHNR and CDR2 FQNEAQ come from the germline V gene (reference sequence). This CDR3 spans 14 amino acids. V shed 1 base and J shed 4 bases, with 10 bases lying between them. CDR3 sequence (DNA): TGTGCCAGCAGCTTAGAACAGGGAGGCACTGAAGCTTTCTTT. It codes for CASSLEQGGTEAFF.

By sample fraction, this clonotype is medium-sized. Little can be read into the size of this beta chain, an off-target read in a library designed for alpha chains. The chain has TRBV20-1 and TRBJ2-1; 7 nucleotides align to TRBD2. With 1 base clipped from V and 1 base from J, the junction kept 4 bases outside the gene matches. The CDR3 is 15 residues long. The germline CDR1 and CDR2 sequences are DFQATT and SNEGSKA (reference sequence). CDR3 loop: CSARGAGSSYNEQFF. Here the CDR3 DNA reads TGCAGTGCTAGAGGAGCGGGAAGTTCCTACAATGAGCAGTTCTTC.

This clonotype was counted ten times or more. This beta chain is an off-target read within a library intended for alpha chains, so its frequency means little. The rearrangement links TRBV5-1 to TRBJ2-5, with 10 bases that match TRBD2. Losses at the gene ends were 2 bases for V and 4 bases for J; bases not matched to a gene: 8. The germline gives CDR1 SGHRS, CDR2 YFSETQ. This CDR3 has 16 residues. The CDR3 is CASSFASGSLGETQYF. The CDR3 DNA reads TGCGCCAGCAGCTTCGCTAGCGGGAGTCTAGGAGAGACCCAGTACTTC. Supplemented by reference TRBV5-1 and TRBJ2-5, the full variable domain reads KAGVTQTPRYLIKTRGQQVTLSCSPISGHRSVSWYQQTPGQGLQFLFEYFSETQRNKGNFPGRFSGRQFSNSRSEMNVSTLELGDSALYLCASSFASGSLGETQYFGPGTRLLVL.